The clone carrying this TCR beta chain was seen only once. Its target is unknown. The data were obtained in a study of blood T cells in healthy people across ages. Study-level results: It was the long-lived donors that had more naive CD4+ cells and higher diversity than aged donors.

Caucasian, healthy and from Russia, the donors were aged between about 6 and 100. Donors gave roughly 10 milliliters of peripheral blood apiece. Extraction yielded at least 5 micrograms of total RNA per sample. The germline V gene encodes CDR1 DFQATT and CDR2 SNEGSKA (reference sequence). CDR3 length equals 17 residues. J lost 3 bases, V lost 3 bases, and 11 bases had no gene match. A second PCR of 7 to 11 cycles used a sample-barcoded 5' primer and a J-beta primer mix. TCRdb reprocessed the 5' RACE reads via MiXCR and lists one record per CDR3 protein. The sample consists of some 860,000 distinct CDR3 sequences, around three fifths of them appearing once.

The gene calls are TRBV20-1 and TRBJ2-2; 9 bases agree with TRBD1. This clonotype was obtained from a man in his forties in good health. Sequencing was done on a sample of blood. The chain's CDR3 is CSARDRTGGADTGELFF. Written as DNA, the CDR3 is TGCAGTGCTAGGGACCGAACAGGGGGCGCGGACACCGGGGAGCTGTTTTTT.